These 27 T cell receptor beta chains were all obtained from the same sample, sequenced in a study of T cells expressing NK-cell markers. With the 5' RACE reads reprocessed, TCRdb shows one record per CDR3 protein and no DNA. In all, the sample yields a few hundred thousand distinct CDR3 sequences. Material: blood T cells: a sorted CD56 or NKG2C T cell subset, CD4+ or CD8+ T cells, or bulk PBMC T cells (not recorded which). These receptors were collected from a man aged 18-75 years in good health.

The rearrangement uses TRBV5-6 and TRBJ1-4. CDR1 and CDR2 from the germline V gene are SGHDT and YYEEEE. This CDR3 region has 12 residues. CDR3 sequence reads: CASSLRREKLFF.

The rearrangement links TRBV5-1 to TRBJ2-4; TCRdb gives TRBD1 as the D gene, but with no DNA this cannot be confirmed. Looked up from germline, CDR1 is SGHRS and CDR2 is YFSETQ. The CDR3 loop spans 14 amino acids. The CDR3 protein is CASSKGDRGNIQYF. Variable domain in full (rest from reference TRBV5-1 and TRBJ2-4): KAGVTQTPRYLIKTRGQQVTLSCSPISGHRSVSWYQQTPGQGLQFLFEYFSETQRNKGNFPGRFSGRQFSNSRSEMNVSTLELGDSALYLCASSKGDRGNIQYFGAGTRLSVL.

The chain links TRBV5-4 to TRBJ2-5; absent DNA, TCRdb's TRBD2 call cannot be checked. The germline CDR1 and CDR2 sequences are SGHNT and YYREEE (reference sequence). The CDR3 has 13 amino acids. The CDR3 protein is CASSDIVGETQYF.

The chain carries TRBV5-1 and TRBJ1-4; TCRdb calls TRBD1, which cannot be checked without DNA. The CDR3 loop spans 15 amino acids. CDR1 is SGHRS, CDR2 YFSETQ, per germline. The CDR3 loop reads CASSLTPGINEKLFF.

This chain joins TRBV20-1 and TRBJ2-1. The germline gives CDR1 DFQATT, CDR2 SNEGSKA (reference sequence). The CDR3 extends over 11 amino acids. This chain's CDR3 is CSAGKLNEQFF.

This chain links TRBV19 with TRBJ2-4; TCRdb selects TRBD1, and the lack of DNA leaves this call unchecked. CDR1 and CDR2 (germline): LNHDA, SQIVND (reference sequence). There are 15 residues in the CDR3. The CDR3 here is CASRPPGVAKNIQYF. The full variable domain, with the rest looked up from reference TRBV19 and TRBJ2-4, is DGGITQSPKYLFRKEGQNVTLSCEQNLNHDAMYWYRQDPGQGLRLIYYSQIVNDFQKGDIAEGYSVSREKKESFPLTVTSAQKNPTAFYLCASRPPGVAKNIQYFGAGTRLSVL.

The V gene is TRBV2, the J gene TRBJ2-2; TCRdb calls TRBD2, which cannot be checked without DNA. The CDR3 contains 13 residues. The germline CDR1 and CDR2 sequences are SNHLY and FYNNEI. The CDR3 here is CASTDQARGELFF.

The chain combines TRBV6-1 with TRBJ1-4; TCRdb returns TRBD1, unconfirmable since there is no DNA. Germline V CDR1 and CDR2: MNHNS, SASEGT. This CDR3 contains 16 residues. The CDR3 loop is CASSEGRRTGAEKLFF.

The chain employs TRBV14 and TRBJ2-3; TCRdb's D gene call, TRBD2, goes unchecked for lack of DNA. The CDR3 covers 18 residues. Germline CDR1 is SGHDN and CDR2 is FVKESK. This CDR3 is CASSQGIPFSGGPDTQYF.

V and J are TRBV5-5 and TRBJ2-7; the D call from TCRdb, TRBD1, cannot be confirmed without DNA. Germline V gives CDR1 SGHKS, CDR2 YYEKEE (reference sequence). This CDR3 is 13 amino acids long. The CDR3 sequence is CASRPTGSGEQYF.

The chain combines TRBV2 with TRBJ1-4; the TRBD1 assignment by TCRdb is unverifiable without DNA. This CDR3 contains 12 residues. The germline V gene has CDR1 SNHLY and CDR2 FYNNEI. The CDR3 protein is CASARRNEKLFF.

The J gene is TRBJ2-7, the V gene TRBV5-1; without DNA, the TCRdb call of TRBD2 cannot be checked. This CDR3 has 15 residues. CDR1 is SGHRS, CDR2 YFSETQ, per germline. This CDR3 is CASSVTSATSYEQYF.

This sequence joins TRBV4-2 and TRBJ1-2; lacking DNA, the TRBD1 call made by TCRdb goes unchecked. Germline V lookup: CDR1 LGHNA, CDR2 YNFKEQ. CDR3 length: 20 residues. This CDR3 is CASSLDFRGTGVGPSYGYTF.

This chain connects TRBV4-2 to TRBJ1-6; the D gene TCRdb calls, TRBD1, cannot be checked with no DNA. Looked up from germline, CDR1 is LGHNA and CDR2 is YNFKEQ. The CDR3 is 15 residues long. CDR3 amino acids: CASSPGQGQNSPLHF.

The chain carries TRBV12-5 and TRBJ2-2. Germline CDR1 LGHNT, CDR2 FRNRAP. This CDR3 has 11 amino acids. The CDR3 sequence: CASGVTGELFF.

This rearrangement joins TRBV28 to TRBJ1-2; TCRdb's assignment of TRBD1 cannot be checked, as there is no DNA. Germline values: CDR1 MDHEN, CDR2 SYDVKM. CDR3 length: 15 residues. The CDR3 sequence is CASSYPTTGNYGYTF.

The CDR3 sequence is CAMCWDSQYNSPLHF. The chain recombines TRBV24-1 with TRBJ1-6; TCRdb designates TRBD1, a call that cannot be tested without DNA. The CDR3 totals 15 residues. CDR1 and CDR2 (germline): KGHDR, SFDVKD.

The chain couples TRBV14 to TRBJ2-5; TCRdb picks TRBD1, but there is no DNA to check that call. The CDR3 is 15 residues long. Germline CDR1 reads SGHDN; CDR2 reads FVKESK. The CDR3 protein is CASSPWMSRGETQYF.

J is TRBJ1-6 and V is TRBV5-6. CDR1 is SGHDT and CDR2 is YYEEEE in the germline V gene. CDR3 length equals 16 residues. The CDR3 here is CASSLMSGHLGPPLHF. Looking up the rest from reference TRBV5-6 and TRBJ1-6 gives the full variable domain: DAGVTQSPTHLIKTRGQQVTLRCSPKSGHDTVSWYQQALGQGPQFIFQYYEEEERQRGNFPDRFSGHQFPNYSSELNVNALLLGDSALYLCASSLMSGHLGPPLHFGNGTRLTVT.

V usage is TRBV7-2 and J usage is TRBJ2-7. The CDR3 runs to 15 residues. Looked up from germline, CDR1 is SGHTA and CDR2 is FQGNSA. CDR3 amino acids: CASSLETGNPYEQYF.

The chain has TRBV6-1 and TRBJ2-3; TCRdb selects TRBD2, and the lack of DNA leaves this call unchecked. This CDR3 region has 17 residues. CDR1 and CDR2 (germline): MNHNS, SASEGT. The CDR3 sequence: CASRQPGLAGSTDTQYF.

This chain's CDR3 is CAAGVPYEQYF. The J gene is TRBJ2-7, the V gene TRBV6-5; absent DNA, TCRdb's TRBD1 call cannot be checked. Germline V lookup: CDR1 MNHEY, CDR2 SVGAGI. This CDR3 is built from 11 residues.

The gene calls are TRBV7-9 and TRBJ1-4. CDR3 size: 13 residues. Germline lookup yields CDR1 SEHNR and CDR2 FQNEAQ (reference sequence). The CDR3 here is CASSLVSNEKLFF.

J is TRBJ1-1 and V is TRBV9; TCRdb's D call of TRBD1 is untestable without DNA. The germline V gene has CDR1 SGDLS and CDR2 YYNGEE. The CDR3 is 14 residues long. The CDR3: CASSPGQGRAEAFF.

The genes are TRBV20-1 and TRBJ1-1; TCRdb designates TRBD1, a call that cannot be tested without DNA. This CDR3 has 15 residues. CDR1 DFQATT and CDR2 SNEGSKA come from the germline V gene (reference sequence). CDR3 sequence: CSARGGQGTYTEAFF.

The chain is built from TRBV28 and TRBJ1-5. CDR1 is MDHEN, CDR2 SYDVKM, per germline. The CDR3 consists of 16 residues. The CDR3 here is CASSPSSRGLGQPQHF.

The V gene is TRBV25-1, the J gene TRBJ2-1. Germline-derived CDR1 and CDR2 are MGHDK and SYGVNS. The CDR3 loop spans 13 amino acids. Here the CDR3 reads CASRGFNNNEQFF.